These 18 T cell receptor beta chains were all obtained from the same sample, sequenced in a study of Graves' ophthalmopathy and Graves' hyperthyroidism. The authors amplified TCR beta CDR3 regions from RNA transcripts. HTBI primers primed a first-round RT-PCR, and a second-round multiplex PCR followed. TCRdb analysed the multiplex PCR reads with MiXCR anew, one entry per CDR3 protein. The repertoire holds 350,000 to 400,000 distinct CDR3 sequences, with about 16% as singletons. The source material was peripheral blood. These receptors were obtained from a woman aged 18 to 35 with stable Graves' hyperthyroidism.

Many counts were recorded for this clonotype. The V gene is TRBV4-1, the J gene TRBJ2-7; D unclear. Between the trimmed V and J ends, which lost 3 bases and 4 bases, there was a span of 13 bases. There are 14 residues in the CDR3. Per germline, CDR1 MGHRA and CDR2 YSYEKL. The DNA of the CDR3 is TGCGCCAGCAGCCAGGCGCTTCTCGGTTACGAGCAGTACTTC. Amino acids: CASSQALLGYEQYF.

Many counts were recorded for this clonotype. The chain's CDR3 is CSGRDRGGGYTF. Here the CDR3 DNA reads TGCAGCGGAAGGGACAGGGGAGGAGGCTACACCTTC. The rearrangement uses TRBV29-1 and TRBJ1-2; 10 bases match TRBD1. Germline values: CDR1 SQVTM, CDR2 ANQGSEA. The V segment lost 7 bases and the J segment 8 bases; nucleotides outside the gene matches: 7. The CDR3 contains 12 residues.

This clonotype was recorded many times. The rearrangement uses TRBV12-3 or TRBV12-4 and TRBJ1-2; D might be TRBD1 (5 bases). Between the trimmed V and J ends, which lost 0 bases and 5 bases, there was a span of 10 bases. The CDR3 is 14 amino acids. The CDR3 loop is CASSLADNLYGYTF. In DNA form, the CDR3 reads TGTGCCAGCAGTTTAGCGGACAACCTGTATGGCTACACCTTC.

In this sample, this clonotype turned up many times. At one end, the junction sequence differs from germline, possibly due to a read error. V and J are TRBV7-7 and TRBJ1-2; 8 bases line up with TRBD1. This CDR3 contains 16 residues. Germline CDR1 and CDR2: SSHAT and FNYEAQ (reference sequence). CDR3 loop: CASSSRTGKGPYGYTF. In DNA, the CDR3 is TGTGCTAGCAGCTCCCGGACAGGGAAAGGCCCCTATGGCTACACCTTC.

This clonotype was observed at least ten times. This chain connects TRBV12-3 or TRBV12-4 to TRBJ2-6; the match to TRBD1 covers 8 bases. V lost 7 bases, J lost 2 bases, and 10 bases stayed unmatched. The CDR3 loop spans 17 amino acids. The CDR3 here is CASTGRDRFPGANVLTF. The CDR3 DNA reads TGTGCCAGCACGGGCCGGGACAGGTTCCCTGGGGCCAACGTCCTGACTTTC.

The sample holds many counts of this clonotype. The chain employs TRBV11-1 and TRBJ2-7; a weak D match, TRBD2 (5 bases). V dropped 6 bases and J dropped 2 bases, with 20 bases sitting between them. The CDR3 loop spans 16 amino acids. Germline V gene sequence: CDR1 SGHAT, CDR2 FQDESV (reference sequence). CDR3 in DNA: TGTGCCAGCAGTTCTGCGGGCCCAATGGGAGCCTACGAGCAGTACTTC. Its translation is CASSSAGPMGAYEQYF.

This chain connects TRBV28 to TRBJ1-2; D remains unclear. The CDR3 covers 15 residues. Deletions cut 3 bases from V and 6 bases from J, with 17 bases between. Germline V gives CDR1 MDHEN, CDR2 SYDVKM. The CDR3 coding sequence is TGTGCCAGCAGTTTTCTTTCCCCCGCGGCGGATGGCTACACCTTC. Protein: CASSFLSPAADGYTF.

This clonotype was observed at least ten times. The rearrangement joins TRBV6-5 to TRBJ1-1; the D is unclear. Germline V gives CDR1 MNHEY, CDR2 SVGAGI. The CDR3 sequence is 13 residues long. The germline V and J ends were trimmed by 5 bases and 3 bases, with 10 bases remaining between them. This CDR3 is CASSTVRHTEAFF. The CDR3 nucleotides are TGTGCCAGCAGTACCGTAAGACACACTGAAGCTTTCTTT.

The table lists this clonotype with a count of one. A junction boundary mismatches the germline segment, possibly from a read error. This chain links TRBV7-2 with TRBJ2-5, with 7 nucleotides matching TRBD1. The CDR3 runs 13 residues. The germline V gene has CDR1 SGHTA and CDR2 FQGNSA. The CDR3: CASDRQGQDTQYF. The CDR3 region has the DNA TGTGCCAGCGACAGACAGGGACAAGATACCCAGTACTTC.

This clonotype was observed at least ten times. The chain combines TRBV12-3 or TRBV12-4 with TRBJ2-2; D is undetermined. The CDR3 is 15 amino acids. V dropped 1 base and J dropped 2 bases, with 8 bases sitting between them. The CDR3 here is CASSLGQTNTGELFF. Written as DNA, the CDR3 is TGTGCCAGCAGTTTAGGGCAGACAAACACCGGGGAGCTGTTTTTT.

This clonotype showed up many times. The chain couples TRBV28 to TRBJ2-4; D remains ambiguous. Trimming took off 5 bases at V and 0 bases at J, with 11 bases between the two ends. This CDR3 has 15 amino acids. The germline gives CDR1 MDHEN, CDR2 SYDVKM. CDR3 nucleotide sequence: TGTGCCAGCAGTCCCCCCCAACTAGCCAAAAACATTCAGTACTTC. Protein: CASSPPQLAKNIQYF.

In this sample, this clonotype turned up many times. The chain couples TRBV6-5 to TRBJ2-4; 7 nucleotides match TRBD1. Germline V CDR1 and CDR2: MNHEY, SVGAGI. The CDR3 runs to 15 residues. With 5 bases clipped from V and 8 bases from J, the junction kept 12 bases outside the gene matches. CDR3 in amino acids: CASSPDITGVHIQYF. The CDR3 DNA follows: TGTGCCAGCAGTCCGGACATTACAGGGGTACACATTCAGTACTTC.

This clonotype was found many times. CDR3 residues: CASRWRNTEAFF. The CDR3 nucleotides read TGTGCCAGTAGATGGAGGAACACTGAAGCTTTCTTT. This chain joins TRBV19 and TRBJ1-1; unclear D gene. Per germline, CDR1 LNHDA and CDR2 SQIVND (reference sequence). Trimming stripped 6 bases from V and 1 base from J, with 6 bases between. CDR3 size: 12 residues. The entire variable domain, with the rest obtained from reference TRBV19 and TRBJ1-1, is as follows: DGGITQSPKYLFRKEGQNVTLSCEQNLNHDAMYWYRQDPGQGLRLIYYSQIVNDFQKGDIAEGYSVSREKKESFPLTVTSAQKNPTAFYLCASRWRNTEAFFGQGTRLTVV.

The table lists this clonotype with many counts. J is TRBJ2-5 and V is TRBV11-2, with D perhaps TRBD2 (6 bases). Looked up from germline, CDR1 is SGHAT and CDR2 is FQNNGV. Between the trimmed V and J ends, which lost 1 base and 1 base, there was a span of 16 bases. The CDR3 extends over 17 amino acids. CDR3 protein: CASSLGRRGLFQETQYF. The CDR3 coding sequence is TGTGCCAGCAGCTTAGGACGGCGGGGCCTCTTCCAAGAGACCCAGTACTTC.

This clonotype was seen at least ten times. The rearrangement links TRBV2 to TRBJ1-2, with TRBD1 as a possible D gene (6 bases). The V gene's germline CDR1 is SNHLY and CDR2 FYNNEI. The length of the CDR3 is 12 residues. V shed 6 bases and J shed 7 bases, with 12 bases lying between them. CDR3 in DNA: TGTGCCAGCAGAACGCGGACAGCTGGCTACACCTTC. Protein: CASRTRTAGYTF.

This clonotype was observed at least ten times. The V call is TRBV10-3, the J call TRBJ1-3; tentative D call: TRBD1 (5 bases). Germline V gives CDR1 ENHRY, CDR2 SYGVKD. CDR3 length: 12 amino acids. V dropped 4 bases and J dropped 7 bases, with 8 bases sitting between them. The CDR3 sequence is CAISAEGNTIYF. The CDR3 DNA is TGTGCCATCAGTGCGGAGGGGAACACCATATATTTT.

This clonotype was observed many times. The chain uses TRBV12-5 and TRBJ1-2; the D is unclear. Trimming took off 0 bases at V and 0 bases at J, with 11 bases between the two ends. CDR1 and CDR2 from the germline V gene are LGHNT and FRNRAP. CDR3 size: 16 residues. The CDR3 coding sequence is TGTGCTAGTGGTTTGGTAGGAGCAGCTCCTAACTATGGCTACACCTTC. This sequence encodes CASGLVGAAPNYGYTF.

This clonotype was counted a few times. V gene TRBV3-1 combines with J gene TRBJ1-2; D is undetermined. Germline values: CDR1 LGHDT, CDR2 YNNKEL (reference sequence). Between the trimmed V and J ends, which lost 0 bases and 8 bases, there was a span of 7 bases. CDR3 length: 12 amino acids. The CDR3 region is CASSQDGWGYTF. In DNA, the CDR3 is TGTGCCAGCAGCCAAGACGGCTGGGGCTACACCTTC.